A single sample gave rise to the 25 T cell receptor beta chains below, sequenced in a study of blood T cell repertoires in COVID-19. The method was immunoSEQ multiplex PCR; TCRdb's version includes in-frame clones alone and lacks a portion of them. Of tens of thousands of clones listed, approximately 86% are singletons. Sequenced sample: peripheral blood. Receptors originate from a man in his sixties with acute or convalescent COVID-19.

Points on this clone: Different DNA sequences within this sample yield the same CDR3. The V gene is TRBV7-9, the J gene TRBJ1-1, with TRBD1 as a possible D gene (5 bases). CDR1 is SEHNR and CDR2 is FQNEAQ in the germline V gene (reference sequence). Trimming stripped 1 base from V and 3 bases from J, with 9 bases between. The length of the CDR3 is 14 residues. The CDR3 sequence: CASSLGQGHTEAFF. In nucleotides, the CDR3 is TGTGCCAGCAGCTTAGGCCAGGGCCACACTGAAGCTTTCTTT.

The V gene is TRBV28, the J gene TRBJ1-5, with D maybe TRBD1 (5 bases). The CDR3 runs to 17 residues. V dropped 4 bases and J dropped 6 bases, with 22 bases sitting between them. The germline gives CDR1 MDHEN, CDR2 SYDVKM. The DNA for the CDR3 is TGTGCCAGCAGTTATTTGCAGGGATCGGGAGAACGTCAGCCCCAGCATTTT. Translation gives CASSYLQGSGERQPQHF.

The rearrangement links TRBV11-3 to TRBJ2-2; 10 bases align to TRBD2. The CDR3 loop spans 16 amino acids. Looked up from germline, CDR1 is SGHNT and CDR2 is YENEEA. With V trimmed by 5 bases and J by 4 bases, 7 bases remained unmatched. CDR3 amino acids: CASSPRAGGGTGELFF. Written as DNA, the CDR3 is TGTGCCAGCAGCCCCAGAGCGGGAGGGGGCACCGGGGAGCTGTTTTTT.

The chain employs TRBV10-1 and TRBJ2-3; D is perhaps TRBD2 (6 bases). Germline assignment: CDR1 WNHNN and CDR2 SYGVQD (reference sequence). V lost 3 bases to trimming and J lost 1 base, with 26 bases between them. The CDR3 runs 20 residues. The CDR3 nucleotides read TGCGCCAGCAGTGAATTTGGAGGGTTCTTATCTTCGGAGGGCACAGATACGCAGTATTTT. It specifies CASSEFGGFLSSEGTDTQYF.

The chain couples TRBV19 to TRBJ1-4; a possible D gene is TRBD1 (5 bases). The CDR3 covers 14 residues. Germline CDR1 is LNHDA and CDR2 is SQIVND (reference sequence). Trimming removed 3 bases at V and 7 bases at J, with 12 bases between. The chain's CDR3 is CASSIGGKAEKLFF. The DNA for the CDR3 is TGTGCCAGTAGTATTGGGGGGAAGGCTGAAAAACTGTTTTTT.

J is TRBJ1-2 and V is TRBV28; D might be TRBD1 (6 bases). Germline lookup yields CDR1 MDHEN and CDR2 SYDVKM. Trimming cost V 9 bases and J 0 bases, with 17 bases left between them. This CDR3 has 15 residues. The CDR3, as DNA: TGTGCCAGTAAGAGGGGGAGGGGCACTAACTATGGCTACACCTTC. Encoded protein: CASKRGRGTNYGYTF.

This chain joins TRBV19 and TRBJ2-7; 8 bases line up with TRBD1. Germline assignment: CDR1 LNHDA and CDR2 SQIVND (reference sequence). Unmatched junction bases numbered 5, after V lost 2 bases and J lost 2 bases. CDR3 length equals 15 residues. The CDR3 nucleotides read TGTGCCAGTAGTATAATGACAGGGGCTACCTACGAGCAGTACTTC. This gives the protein CASSIMTGATYEQYF.

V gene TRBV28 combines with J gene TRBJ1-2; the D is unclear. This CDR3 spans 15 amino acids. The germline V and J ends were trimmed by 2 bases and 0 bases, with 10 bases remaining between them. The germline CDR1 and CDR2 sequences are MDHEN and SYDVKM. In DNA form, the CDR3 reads TGTGCCAGCAGTTTAGTGCGGGTGACTAACTATGGCTACACCTTC. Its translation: CASSLVRVTNYGYTF.

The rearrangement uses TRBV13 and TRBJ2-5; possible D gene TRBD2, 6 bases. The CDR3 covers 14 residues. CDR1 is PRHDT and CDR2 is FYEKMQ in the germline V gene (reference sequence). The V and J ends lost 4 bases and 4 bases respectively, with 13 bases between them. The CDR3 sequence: CASSSRAGIETQYF. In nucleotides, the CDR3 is TGTGCCAGCAGCTCCCGCGCGGGAATAGAGACCCAGTACTTC.

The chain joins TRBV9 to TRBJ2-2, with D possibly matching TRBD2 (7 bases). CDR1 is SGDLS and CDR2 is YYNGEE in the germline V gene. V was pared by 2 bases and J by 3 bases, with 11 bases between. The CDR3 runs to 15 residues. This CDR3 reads CASSVGGLDTGELFF. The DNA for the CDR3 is TGTGCCAGCAGCGTCGGGGGGCTAGACACCGGGGAGCTGTTTTTT.

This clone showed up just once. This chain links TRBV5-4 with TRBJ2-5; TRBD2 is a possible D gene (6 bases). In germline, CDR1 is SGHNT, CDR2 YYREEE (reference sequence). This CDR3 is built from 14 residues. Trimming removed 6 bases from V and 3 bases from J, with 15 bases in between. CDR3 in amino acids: CASNHRGSEETQYF. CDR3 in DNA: TGTGCCAGCAACCACCGGGGGTCGGAAGAGACCCAGTACTTC. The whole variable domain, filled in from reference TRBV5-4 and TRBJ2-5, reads ETGVTQSPTHLIKTRGQQVTLRCSSQSGHNTVSWYQQALGQGPQFIFQYYREEENGRGNFPPRFSGLQFPNYSSELNVNALELDDSALYLCASNHRGSEETQYFGPGTRLLVL.

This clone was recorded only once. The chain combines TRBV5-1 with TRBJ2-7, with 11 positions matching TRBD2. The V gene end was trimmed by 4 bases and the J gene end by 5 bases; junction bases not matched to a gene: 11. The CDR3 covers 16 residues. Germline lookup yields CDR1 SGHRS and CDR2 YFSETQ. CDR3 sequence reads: CASSGGLAGGPHEQYF. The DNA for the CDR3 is TGCGCCAGCAGCGGTGGCTTAGCGGGAGGGCCCCACGAGCAGTACTTC.

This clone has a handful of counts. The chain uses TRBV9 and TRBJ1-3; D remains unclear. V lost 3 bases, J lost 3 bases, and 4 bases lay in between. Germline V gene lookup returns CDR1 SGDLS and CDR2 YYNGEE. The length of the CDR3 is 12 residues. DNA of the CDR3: TGTGCCAGCAGCGGCAGTGGAAACACCATATATTTT. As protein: CASSGSGNTIYF.

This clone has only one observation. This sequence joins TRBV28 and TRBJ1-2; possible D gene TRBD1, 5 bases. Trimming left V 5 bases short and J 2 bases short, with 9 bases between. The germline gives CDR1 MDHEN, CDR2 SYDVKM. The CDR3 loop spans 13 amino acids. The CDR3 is CASSETENYGYTF. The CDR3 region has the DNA TGTGCCAGCAGTGAGACAGAGAACTATGGCTACACCTTC.

As DNA, the CDR3 is TGTGCCAGCAGCTTCCCTCTTGGGACTAGCGGGAGCTTGGATGAGCAGTTCTTC. Protein: CASSFPLGTSGSLDEQFF. The gene calls are TRBV7-8 and TRBJ2-1; the match to TRBD2 covers 14 bases. The CDR3 runs 18 residues. CDR1 and CDR2 (germline): SGHVS, FQNEAQ. Trimming cost V 3 bases and J 8 bases; bases outside gene matches: 12.

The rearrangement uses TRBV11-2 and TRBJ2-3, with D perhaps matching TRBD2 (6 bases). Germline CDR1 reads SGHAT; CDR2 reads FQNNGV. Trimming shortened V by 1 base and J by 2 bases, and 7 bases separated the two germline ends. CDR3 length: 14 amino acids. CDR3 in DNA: TGTGCCAGCAGCTTAGGGGACTTCACAGATACGCAGTATTTT. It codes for CASSLGDFTDTQYF.

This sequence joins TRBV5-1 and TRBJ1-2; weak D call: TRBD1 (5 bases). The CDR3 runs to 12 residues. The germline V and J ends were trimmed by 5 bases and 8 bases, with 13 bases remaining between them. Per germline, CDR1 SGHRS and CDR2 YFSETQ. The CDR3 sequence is CASRPGAGGYTF. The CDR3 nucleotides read TGCGCCAGCAGACCCGGAGCAGGGGGCTACACCTTC.

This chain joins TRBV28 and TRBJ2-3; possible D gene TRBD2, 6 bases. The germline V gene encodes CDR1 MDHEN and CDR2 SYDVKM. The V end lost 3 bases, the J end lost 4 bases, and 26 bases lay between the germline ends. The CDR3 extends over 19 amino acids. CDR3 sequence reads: CASSFGGSFSRGYPDTQYF. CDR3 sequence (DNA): TGTGCCAGCAGTTTCGGGGGTTCGTTTTCTCGCGGGTATCCAGATACGCAGTATTTT. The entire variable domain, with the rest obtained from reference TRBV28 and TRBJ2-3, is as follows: DVKVTQSSRYLVKRTGEKVFLECVQDMDHENMFWYRQDPGLGLRLIYFSYDVKMKEKGDIPEGYSVSREKKERFSLILESASTNQTSMYLCASSFGGSFSRGYPDTQYFGPGTRLTVL.

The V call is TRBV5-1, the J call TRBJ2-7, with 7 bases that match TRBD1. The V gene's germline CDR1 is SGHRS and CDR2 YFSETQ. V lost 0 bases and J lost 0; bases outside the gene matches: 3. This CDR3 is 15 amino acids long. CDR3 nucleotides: TGCGCCAGCAGCTTGGGAGACAGGGTCTCCTACGAGCAGTACTTC. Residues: CASSLGDRVSYEQYF. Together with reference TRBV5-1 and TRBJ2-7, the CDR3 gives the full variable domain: KAGVTQTPRYLIKTRGQQVTLSCSPISGHRSVSWYQQTPGQGLQFLFEYFSETQRNKGNFPGRFSGRQFSNSRSEMNVSTLELGDSALYLCASSLGDRVSYEQYFGPGTRLTVT.

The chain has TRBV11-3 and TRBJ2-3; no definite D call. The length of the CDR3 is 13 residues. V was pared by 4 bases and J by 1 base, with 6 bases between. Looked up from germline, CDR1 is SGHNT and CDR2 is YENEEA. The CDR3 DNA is TGTGCCAGCAGCTCCCGAGGCACAGATACGCAGTATTTT. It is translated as CASSSRGTDTQYF.

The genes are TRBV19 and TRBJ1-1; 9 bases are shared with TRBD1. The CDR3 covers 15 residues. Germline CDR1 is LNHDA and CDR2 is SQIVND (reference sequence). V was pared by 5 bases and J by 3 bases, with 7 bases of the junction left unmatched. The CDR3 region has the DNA TGTGCCAGTAGTCCCGGGACAGGGCTGGACACTGAAGCTTTCTTT. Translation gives CASSPGTGLDTEAFF. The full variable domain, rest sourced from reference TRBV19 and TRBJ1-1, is DGGITQSPKYLFRKEGQNVTLSCEQNLNHDAMYWYRQDPGQGLRLIYYSQIVNDFQKGDIAEGYSVSREKKESFPLTVTSAQKNPTAFYLCASSPGTGLDTEAFFGQGTRLTVV.

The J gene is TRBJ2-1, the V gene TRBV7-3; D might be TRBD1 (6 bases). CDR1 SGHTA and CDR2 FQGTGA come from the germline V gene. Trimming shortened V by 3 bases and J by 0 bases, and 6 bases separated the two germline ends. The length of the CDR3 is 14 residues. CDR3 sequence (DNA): TGTGCCAGCAGCTTGGACAGCTCCTACAATGAGCAGTTCTTC. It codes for CASSLDSSYNEQFF.

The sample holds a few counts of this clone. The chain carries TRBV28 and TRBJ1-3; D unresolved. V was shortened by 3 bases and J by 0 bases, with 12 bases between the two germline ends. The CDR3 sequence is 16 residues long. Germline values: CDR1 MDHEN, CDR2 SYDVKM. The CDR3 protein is CASSFIESRSGNTIYF. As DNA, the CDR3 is TGTGCCAGCAGTTTTATCGAATCGCGCTCTGGAAACACCATATATTTT.

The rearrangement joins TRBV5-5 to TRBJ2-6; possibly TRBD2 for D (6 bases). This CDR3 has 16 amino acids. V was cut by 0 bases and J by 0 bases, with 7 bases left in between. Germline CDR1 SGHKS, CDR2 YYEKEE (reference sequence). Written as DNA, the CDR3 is TGTGCCAGCAGCTTGGTGGGGGGCTCTGGGGCCAACGTCCTGACTTTC. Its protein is CASSLVGGSGANVLTF.

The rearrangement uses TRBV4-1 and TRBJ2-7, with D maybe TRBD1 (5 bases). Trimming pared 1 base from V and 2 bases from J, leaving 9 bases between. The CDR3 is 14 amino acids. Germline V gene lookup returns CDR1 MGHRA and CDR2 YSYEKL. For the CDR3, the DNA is TGCGCCAGCAGCCAAGCCGACAGAGCCTACGAGCAGTACTTC. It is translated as CASSQADRAYEQYF.